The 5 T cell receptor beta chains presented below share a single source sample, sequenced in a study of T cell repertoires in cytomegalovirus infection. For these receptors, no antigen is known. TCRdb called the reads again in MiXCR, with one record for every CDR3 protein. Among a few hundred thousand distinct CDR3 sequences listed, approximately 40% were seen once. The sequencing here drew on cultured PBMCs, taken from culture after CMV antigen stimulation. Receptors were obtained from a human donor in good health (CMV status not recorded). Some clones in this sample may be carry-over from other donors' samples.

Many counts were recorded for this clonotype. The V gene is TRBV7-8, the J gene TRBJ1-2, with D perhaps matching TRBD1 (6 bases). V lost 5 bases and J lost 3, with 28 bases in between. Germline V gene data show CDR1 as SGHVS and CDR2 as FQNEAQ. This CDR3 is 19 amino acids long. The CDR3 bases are TGTGCCAGCAGCCTCAGTCCTAGGGGAACAGGGAAAGACGACTATGGCTACACCTTC. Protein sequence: CASSLSPRGTGKDDYGYTF.

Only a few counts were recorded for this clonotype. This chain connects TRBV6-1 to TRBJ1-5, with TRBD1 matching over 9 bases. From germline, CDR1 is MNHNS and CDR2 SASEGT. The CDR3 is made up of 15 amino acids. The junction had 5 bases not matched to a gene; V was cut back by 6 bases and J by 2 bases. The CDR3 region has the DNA TGTGCCAGCAGAGACAGGACAGGGGGCAATCAGCCCCAGCATTTT. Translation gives CASRDRTGGNQPQHF.

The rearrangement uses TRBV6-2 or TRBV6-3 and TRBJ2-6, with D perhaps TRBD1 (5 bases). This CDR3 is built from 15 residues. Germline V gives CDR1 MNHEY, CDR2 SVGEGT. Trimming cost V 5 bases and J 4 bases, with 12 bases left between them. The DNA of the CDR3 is TGTGCCAGCAGTCCCCCAGGGCCCGGGGCCAACGTCCTGACTTTC. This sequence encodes CASSPPGPGANVLTF.

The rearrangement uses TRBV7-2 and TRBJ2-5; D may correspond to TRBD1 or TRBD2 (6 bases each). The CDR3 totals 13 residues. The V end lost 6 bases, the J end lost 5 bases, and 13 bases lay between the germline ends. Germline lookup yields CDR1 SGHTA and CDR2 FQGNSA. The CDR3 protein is CASRFGGGETQYF. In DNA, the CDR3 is TGTGCCAGCAGGTTCGGGGGCGGGGAGACCCAGTACTTC.

The CDR3 DNA sequence: TGTGCCAGCAGCATGCGGACAGCAGGCTCCTACAATGAGCAGTTCTTC. This gives the protein CASSMRTAGSYNEQFF. The chain couples TRBV4-2 to TRBJ2-1; a weak D match, TRBD1 (6 bases). V was trimmed by 5 bases and J by 0 bases, leaving 14 bases between them. Per the germline V gene, CDR1 is LGHNA and CDR2 is YNFKEQ. This CDR3 comprises 16 residues.